The present entry profiles one TCR beta chain with its context. The CDR3 sequence is 13 residues long. Germline V lookup: CDR1 SEHNR, CDR2 FQNEAQ (reference sequence). V was cut by 5 bases and J by 0 bases, with 8 bases left in between. These data belong to a study of T cell responses to AZD1222 COVID-19 vaccine. Libraries were prepared by immunoSEQ multiplex PCR; TCRdb keeps only in-frame clonotypes and omits some of them. This repertoire shows about 150,000 clones, about 91% found once; its top ten account for less than 5.5%. V gene TRBV7-9 combines with J gene TRBJ2-7, with no clear D. This receptor was taken from an adult in good health. Sequenced material: peripheral blood, taken on day 0 of AZD1222 vaccination. CDR3 loop: CASSGDTSYEQYF. The CDR3 DNA reads as TGTGCCAGCAGCGGAGACACCTCCTACGAGCAGTACTTC.